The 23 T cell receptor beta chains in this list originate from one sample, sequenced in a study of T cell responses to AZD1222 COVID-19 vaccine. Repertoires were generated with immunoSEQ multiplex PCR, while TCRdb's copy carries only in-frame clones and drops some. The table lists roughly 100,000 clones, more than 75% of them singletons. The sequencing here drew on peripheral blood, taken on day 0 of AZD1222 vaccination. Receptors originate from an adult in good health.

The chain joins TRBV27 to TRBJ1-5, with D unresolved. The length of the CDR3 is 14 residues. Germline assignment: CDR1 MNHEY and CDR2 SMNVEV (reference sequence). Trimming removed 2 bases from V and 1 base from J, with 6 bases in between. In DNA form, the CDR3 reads TGTGCCAGCAGTTTAAGTGTCAGCAATCAGCCCCAGCATTTT. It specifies CASSLSVSNQPQHF.

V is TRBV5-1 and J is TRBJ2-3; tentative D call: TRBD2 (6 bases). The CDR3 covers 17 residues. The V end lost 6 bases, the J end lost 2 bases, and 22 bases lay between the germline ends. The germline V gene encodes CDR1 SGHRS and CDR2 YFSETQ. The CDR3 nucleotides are TGCGCCAGCAATCTCCCCGTCCGGGACTTTGACACAGATACGCAGTATTTT. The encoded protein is CASNLPVRDFDTDTQYF.

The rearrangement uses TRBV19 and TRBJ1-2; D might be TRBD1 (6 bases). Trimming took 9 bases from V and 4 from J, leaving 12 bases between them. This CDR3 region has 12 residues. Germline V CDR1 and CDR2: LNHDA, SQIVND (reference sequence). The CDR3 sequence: CASHEGGYGYTF. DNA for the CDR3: TGTGCCAGCCACGAAGGGGGCTATGGCTACACCTTC.

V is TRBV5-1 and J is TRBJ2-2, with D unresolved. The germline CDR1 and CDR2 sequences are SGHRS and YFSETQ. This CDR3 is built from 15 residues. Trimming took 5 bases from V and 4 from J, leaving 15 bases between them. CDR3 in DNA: TGCGCCAGCAGTACGAGCCCGGTCCCCACCGGGGAGCTGTTTTTT. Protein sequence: CASSTSPVPTGELFF.

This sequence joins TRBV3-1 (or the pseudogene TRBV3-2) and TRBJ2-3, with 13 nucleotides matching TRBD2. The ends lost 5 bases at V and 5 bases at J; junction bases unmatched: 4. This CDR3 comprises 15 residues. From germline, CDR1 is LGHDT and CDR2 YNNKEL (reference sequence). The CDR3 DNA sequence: TGTGCCAGCAGCTTCGGACTAGCGGGGGTAGATACGCAGTATTTT. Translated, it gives CASSFGLAGVDTQYF.

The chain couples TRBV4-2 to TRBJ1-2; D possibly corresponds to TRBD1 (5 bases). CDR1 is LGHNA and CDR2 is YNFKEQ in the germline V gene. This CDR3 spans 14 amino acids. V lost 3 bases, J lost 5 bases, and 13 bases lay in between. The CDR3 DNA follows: TGTGCCAGCAGCCAGGGAGGACAAGAATATGGCTACACCTTC. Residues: CASSQGGQEYGYTF.

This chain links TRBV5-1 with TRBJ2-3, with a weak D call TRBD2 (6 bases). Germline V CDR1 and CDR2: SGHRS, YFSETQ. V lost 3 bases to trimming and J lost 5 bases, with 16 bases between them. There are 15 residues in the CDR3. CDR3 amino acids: CASSSWEEFGDTQYF. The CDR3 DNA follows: TGCGCCAGCAGCTCATGGGAGGAATTTGGAGATACGCAGTATTTT.

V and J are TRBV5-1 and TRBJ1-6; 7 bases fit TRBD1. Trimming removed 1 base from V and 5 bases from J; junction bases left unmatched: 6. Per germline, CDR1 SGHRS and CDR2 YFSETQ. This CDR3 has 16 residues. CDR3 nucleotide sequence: TGCGCCAGCAGCTTGTCAGGGGGGCACGATAATTCACCCCTCCACTTT. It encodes CASSLSGGHDNSPLHF.

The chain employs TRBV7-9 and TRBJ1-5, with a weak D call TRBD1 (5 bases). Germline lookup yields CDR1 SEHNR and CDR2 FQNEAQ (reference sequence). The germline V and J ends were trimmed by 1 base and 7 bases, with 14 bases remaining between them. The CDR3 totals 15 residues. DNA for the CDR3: TGTGCCAGCAGCTTAGATCGGGGGACTGGGCAGCCCCAGCATTTT. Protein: CASSLDRGTGQPQHF.

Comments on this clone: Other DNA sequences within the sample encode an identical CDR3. CDR3 loop: CASSLDRGTYEQYF. DNA for the CDR3: TGTGCCAGCAGCTTAGATAGGGGTACCTACGAGCAGTACTTC. This chain uses TRBV7-2 with TRBJ2-7; D might be TRBD1 (5 bases). Germline CDR1 is SGHTA and CDR2 is FQGNSA. The V end was cut by 1 base, the J end by 2 bases, with 9 bases between. This CDR3 region has 14 residues.

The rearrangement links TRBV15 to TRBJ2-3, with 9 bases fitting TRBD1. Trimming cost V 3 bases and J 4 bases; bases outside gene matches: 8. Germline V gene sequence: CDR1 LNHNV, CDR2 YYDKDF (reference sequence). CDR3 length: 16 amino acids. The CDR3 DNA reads TGTGCCACCAGCAGCCCGGGACAGGGTTACCCAGATACGCAGTATTTT. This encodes CATSSPGQGYPDTQYF.

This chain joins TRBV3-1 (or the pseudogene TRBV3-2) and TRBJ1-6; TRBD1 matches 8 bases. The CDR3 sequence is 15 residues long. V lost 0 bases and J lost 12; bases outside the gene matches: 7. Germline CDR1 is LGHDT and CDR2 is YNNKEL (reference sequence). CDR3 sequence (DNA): TGTGCCAGCAGCCAAGATACAGGGGGGGAGGAACCCCTCCACTTT. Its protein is CASSQDTGGEEPLHF.

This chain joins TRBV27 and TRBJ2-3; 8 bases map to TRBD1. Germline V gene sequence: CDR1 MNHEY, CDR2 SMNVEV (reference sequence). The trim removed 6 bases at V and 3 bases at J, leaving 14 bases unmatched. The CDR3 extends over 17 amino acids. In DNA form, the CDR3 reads TGTGCCAGCAGCCCCATAGGGACAGGCCGCCAAACAGATACGCAGTATTTT. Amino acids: CASSPIGTGRQTDTQYF.

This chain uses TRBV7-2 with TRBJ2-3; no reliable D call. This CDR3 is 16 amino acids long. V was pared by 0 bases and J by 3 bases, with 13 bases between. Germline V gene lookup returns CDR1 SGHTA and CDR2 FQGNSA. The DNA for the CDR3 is TGTGCCAGCAGCTTAGCCCGCCCCGGGTGGACAGATACGCAGTATTTT. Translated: CASSLARPGWTDTQYF.

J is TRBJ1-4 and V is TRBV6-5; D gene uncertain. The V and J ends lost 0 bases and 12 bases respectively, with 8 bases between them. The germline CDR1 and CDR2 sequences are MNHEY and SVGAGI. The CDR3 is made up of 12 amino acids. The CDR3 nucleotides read TGTGCCAGCAGTTACTCGAAGGCACAACTGTTTTTT. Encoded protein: CASSYSKAQLFF.

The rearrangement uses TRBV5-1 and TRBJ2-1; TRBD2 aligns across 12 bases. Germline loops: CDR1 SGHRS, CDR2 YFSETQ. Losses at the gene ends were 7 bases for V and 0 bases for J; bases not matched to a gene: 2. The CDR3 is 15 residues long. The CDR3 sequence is CASETSGGSYNEQFF. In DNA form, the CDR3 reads TGCGCCAGCGAGACTAGCGGGGGCTCCTACAATGAGCAGTTCTTC. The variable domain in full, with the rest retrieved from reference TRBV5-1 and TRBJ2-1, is KAGVTQTPRYLIKTRGQQVTLSCSPISGHRSVSWYQQTPGQGLQFLFEYFSETQRNKGNFPGRFSGRQFSNSRSEMNVSTLELGDSALYLCASETSGGSYNEQFFGPGTRLTVL.

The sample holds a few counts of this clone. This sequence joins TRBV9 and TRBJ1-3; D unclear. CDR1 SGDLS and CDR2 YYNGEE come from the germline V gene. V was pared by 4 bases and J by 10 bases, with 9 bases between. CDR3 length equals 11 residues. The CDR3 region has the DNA TGTGCCAGCAGCCTGGGAGGGACCATATATTTT. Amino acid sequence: CASSLGGTIYF.

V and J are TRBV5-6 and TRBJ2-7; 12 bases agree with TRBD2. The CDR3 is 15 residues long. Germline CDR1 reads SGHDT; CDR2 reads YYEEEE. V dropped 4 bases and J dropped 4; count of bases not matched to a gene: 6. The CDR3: CASSPWTSGVYEQYF. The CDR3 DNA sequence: TGTGCCAGCAGCCCCTGGACTAGCGGGGTATACGAGCAGTACTTC.

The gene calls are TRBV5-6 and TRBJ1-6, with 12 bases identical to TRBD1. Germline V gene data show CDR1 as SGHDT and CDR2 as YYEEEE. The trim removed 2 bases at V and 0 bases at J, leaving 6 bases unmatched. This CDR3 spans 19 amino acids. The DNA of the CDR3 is TGTGCCAGCAGCTTTGGGACAGGGGGCCCTAGCTCCTATAATTCACCCCTCCACTTT. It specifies CASSFGTGGPSSYNSPLHF.

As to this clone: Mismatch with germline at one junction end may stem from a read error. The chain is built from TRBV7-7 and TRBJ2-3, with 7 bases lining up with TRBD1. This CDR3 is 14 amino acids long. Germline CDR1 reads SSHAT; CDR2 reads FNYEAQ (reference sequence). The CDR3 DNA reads TGTGCTAGCAGCTTAGGGGGCTTCACAGATACGCAGTATTTT. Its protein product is CASSLGGFTDTQYF.

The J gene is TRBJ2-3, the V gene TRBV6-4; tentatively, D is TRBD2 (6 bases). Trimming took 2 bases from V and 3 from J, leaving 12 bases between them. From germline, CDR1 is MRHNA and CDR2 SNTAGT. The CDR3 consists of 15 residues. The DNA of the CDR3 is TGTGCCAGCAGTGACACGACTAGTTTTACAGATACGCAGTATTTT. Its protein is CASSDTTSFTDTQYF.

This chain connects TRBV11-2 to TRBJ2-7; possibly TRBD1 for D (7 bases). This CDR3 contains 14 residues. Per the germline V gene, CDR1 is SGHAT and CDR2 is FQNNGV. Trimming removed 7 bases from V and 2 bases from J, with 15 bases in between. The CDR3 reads CASTGVGGTYEQYF. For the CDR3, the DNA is TGTGCCAGCACGGGAGTAGGGGGCACCTACGAGCAGTACTTC.

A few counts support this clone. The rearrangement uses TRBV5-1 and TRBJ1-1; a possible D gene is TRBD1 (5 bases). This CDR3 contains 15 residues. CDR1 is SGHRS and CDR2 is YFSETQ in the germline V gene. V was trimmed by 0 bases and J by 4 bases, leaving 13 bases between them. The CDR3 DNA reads TGCGCCAGCAGCTTGGAATCATGGGGGATCACTGAAGCTTTCTTT. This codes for CASSLESWGITEAFF.